This TCR beta chain was documented in a study of cytomegalovirus exposure and HLA in healthy donors. Regarding the study as a whole: TCR beta V- and J-gene trimming was later associated with a missense DCLRE1C variant. High specificity and sensitivity for cytomegalovirus status were reported for the classifier. Across donors, most TCRs were seen rarely, yet some public ones were widespread. Earlier analysis found most TCR beta V segments productive about 87% or about 30% of the time.

As concerns this clone: No antigen is known for it.

This CDR3 is 16 amino acids long. Germline CDR1 is MDHEN and CDR2 is SYDVKM. The V gene end was trimmed by 5 bases and the J gene end by 5 bases; junction bases not matched to a gene: 6. In the PCR, 60 Vbeta and 13 Jbeta primers were used. The method was immunoSEQ multiplex PCR; TCRdb's version includes in-frame clones alone and lacks a portion of them. This listing includes approximately 80,000 clones. V usage is TRBV28 and J usage is TRBJ2-5; TRBD2 matches 15 bases. This clonotype was obtained from a woman in her 30s in good health and CMV-seronegative. The source material was PBMCs. CDR3 sequence reads: CASSGTSGRSPETQYF. Written as DNA, the CDR3 is TGTGCCAGCAGTGGGACTAGCGGGAGGAGTCCGGAGACCCAGTACTTC.